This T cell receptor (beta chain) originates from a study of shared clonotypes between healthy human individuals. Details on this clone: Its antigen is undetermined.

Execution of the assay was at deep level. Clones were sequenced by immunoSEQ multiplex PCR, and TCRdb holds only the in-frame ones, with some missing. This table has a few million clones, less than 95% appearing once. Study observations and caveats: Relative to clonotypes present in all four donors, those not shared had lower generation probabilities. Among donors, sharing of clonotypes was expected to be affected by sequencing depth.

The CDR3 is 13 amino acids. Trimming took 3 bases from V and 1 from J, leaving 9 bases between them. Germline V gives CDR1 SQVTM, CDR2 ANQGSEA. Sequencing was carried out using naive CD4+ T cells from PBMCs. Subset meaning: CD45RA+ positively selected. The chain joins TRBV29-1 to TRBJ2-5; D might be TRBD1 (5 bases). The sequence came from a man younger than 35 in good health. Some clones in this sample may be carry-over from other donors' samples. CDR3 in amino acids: CSVEGRVQETQYF. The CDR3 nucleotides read TGCAGCGTTGAGGGCAGGGTCCAAGAGACCCAGTACTTC.